The next 23 T cell receptor beta chains were all read from a single sample in a study of cytomegalovirus exposure and HLA in healthy donors. With 60 Vbeta and 13 Jbeta primers, the PCR was carried out. Method: immunoSEQ multiplex PCR; TCRdb's copy keeps in-frame clones and lacks some. The sample gives about 140,000 clones, over 75% of which show up once; about 0.51% is in the top ten. The sequenced sample was PBMCs. The receptor source for this set is a woman between 35 and 50 years old in good health and CMV-seronegative.

The chain links TRBV28 to TRBJ2-7; TRBD2 agrees at 13 bases. The germline gives CDR1 MDHEN, CDR2 SYDVKM. The CDR3 is made up of 15 amino acids. The J segment lost 3 bases and the V segment lost 9 bases, leaving 8 bases of the junction unmatched. The CDR3 reads CASSQWTSGSYEQYF. Written as DNA, the CDR3 is TGTGCCAGTTCGCAATGGACTAGCGGGAGCTACGAGCAGTACTTC.

The V and J genes are TRBV28 and TRBJ1-5, with a possible D match to TRBD1 (5 bases). The CDR3 totals 13 residues. CDR1 is MDHEN, CDR2 SYDVKM, per germline. V was pared by 8 bases and J by 1 base, with 9 bases between. The CDR3 is CASGGGSNQPQHF. The CDR3 bases are TGTGCCAGCGGGGGAGGCAGCAATCAGCCCCAGCATTTT.

The chain links TRBV7-9 to TRBJ2-2; D not certain. From germline, CDR1 is SEHNR and CDR2 FQNEAQ (reference sequence). V shed 1 base and J shed 6 bases, with 9 bases lying between them. CDR3 length: 14 amino acids. CDR3 sequence reads: CASSLGLLAGELFF. The DNA for the CDR3 is TGTGCCAGCAGCTTAGGGCTGCTAGCCGGGGAGCTGTTTTTT.

V is TRBV30 and J is TRBJ2-7; D remains unclear. CDR3 length equals 14 residues. V was pared by 3 bases and J by 0 bases, with 12 bases between. Germline V gene data show CDR1 as GTSNPN and CDR2 as SVGIG (reference sequence). DNA for the CDR3: TGTGCCTGGAGCCCGAGGTGGAGCTCCTACGAGCAGTACTTC. The encoded protein is CAWSPRWSSYEQYF.

The gene calls are TRBV6-1 and TRBJ2-2, with TRBD2 identical over 9 bases. This CDR3 spans 14 amino acids. CDR1 is MNHNS and CDR2 is SASEGT in the germline V gene. The trim removed 11 bases at V and 5 bases at J, leaving 9 bases unmatched. Here the CDR3 DNA reads TGTGCCGGCCGGGGACTAGCCGGGACCGGGGAGCTGTTTTTT. Protein: CAGRGLAGTGELFF.

This chain uses TRBV6-5 with TRBJ2-7; tentatively, D is TRBD2 (5 bases). CDR3 length: 15 residues. The germline V gene has CDR1 MNHEY and CDR2 SVGAGI. The V gene lost 6 bases and the J gene lost 1 base, with 16 bases spanning the gap. CDR3 coding DNA: TGTGCCAGCAGGCGTTACGCAAGCGGTTCCTACGAGCAGTACTTC. Its protein is CASRRYASGSYEQYF.

This chain connects TRBV2 to TRBJ2-1, with 13 bases aligning to TRBD2. V shed 7 bases, J shed 15 bases, and the junction held 9 bases outside the gene matches. The CDR3 spans 13 residues. Germline assignment: CDR1 SNHLY and CDR2 FYNNEI. The CDR3 sequence: CASNGGLAGFRFF. Here the CDR3 DNA reads TGTGCCAGCAATGGGGGACTAGCGGGATTTCGGTTCTTC.

The V gene is TRBV5-1, the J gene TRBJ2-5; D is possibly TRBD1 (6 bases). The CDR3 runs 14 residues. CDR1 and CDR2 (germline): SGHRS, YFSETQ. The V gene lost 4 bases and the J gene lost 1 base, with 11 bases spanning the gap. CDR3 region: CASSLWDIQETQYF. The CDR3 DNA sequence: TGCGCCAGCAGCCTCTGGGACATCCAAGAGACCCAGTACTTC.

The V call is TRBV10-3, the J call TRBJ2-1, with TRBD2 identical over 13 bases. Germline V lookup: CDR1 ENHRY, CDR2 SYGVKD. With V trimmed by 6 bases and J by 8 bases, 10 bases remained unmatched. There are 16 residues in the CDR3. CDR3 in DNA: TGTGCCATCAGGACACAACTAGCGGGAGGGCCCCATGAGCAGTTCTTC. Encoded protein: CAIRTQLAGGPHEQFF.

This clone was observed a single time. The chain links TRBV7-2 to TRBJ2-4, with 11 bases lining up with TRBD2. Germline V CDR1 and CDR2: SGHTA, FQGNSA. CDR3 length: 16 amino acids. V shed 6 bases and J 5 bases; nucleotides not matched to a gene: 9. CDR3 DNA sequence: TGTGCCAGCAGAGCTTCCGGGACTAGCGGCCAAAACATTCAGTACTTC. Translation gives CASRASGTSGQNIQYF.

The rearrangement uses TRBV30 and TRBJ1-1; TRBD1 agrees at 8 bases. Germline CDR1 reads GTSNPN; CDR2 reads SVGIG (reference sequence). With 5 bases clipped from V and 1 base from J, the junction kept 3 bases outside the gene matches. This CDR3 spans 13 amino acids. DNA of the CDR3: TGTGCCTGGGACAGGGGCCCGAACACTGAAGCTTTCTTT. This translates into CAWDRGPNTEAFF.

This chain joins TRBV5-4 and TRBJ2-7; perhaps TRBD1 as D (6 bases). Trimming pared 4 bases from V and 0 bases from J, leaving 14 bases between. The CDR3 is 15 residues long. Germline V gene data show CDR1 as SGHNT and CDR2 as YYREEE (reference sequence). The CDR3 DNA sequence: TGTGCCAGCAGCCCAGGGACAAGAGACTCCTACGAGCAGTACTTC. Its protein is CASSPGTRDSYEQYF.

The chain joins TRBV10-2 to TRBJ2-7; TRBD1 is a possible D gene (6 bases). Trimming took off 7 bases at V and 4 bases at J, with 11 bases between the two ends. Germline V lookup: CDR1 WSHSY, CDR2 SAAADI. The CDR3 covers 12 residues. CDR3 in amino acids: CASMTGKYEQYF. The CDR3 coding sequence is TGCGCCAGCATGACAGGCAAGTACGAGCAGTACTTC.

The V call is TRBV28, the J call TRBJ2-3, with TRBD2 matching 7 bases. CDR3 length: 14 residues. Trimming removed 7 bases from V and 4 bases from J; junction bases left unmatched: 8. CDR1 MDHEN and CDR2 SYDVKM come from the germline V gene. CDR3 in DNA: TGTGCCAGCATTGGCGGGAGTAATTCAGATACGCAGTATTTT. It yields the protein CASIGGSNSDTQYF.

The rearrangement joins TRBV9 to TRBJ1-2, with D perhaps matching TRBD1 (5 bases). The CDR3 contains 15 residues. V was shortened by 0 bases and J by 2 bases, with 11 bases between the two germline ends. The V gene's germline CDR1 is SGDLS and CDR2 YYNGEE. DNA of the CDR3: TGTGCCAGCAGCGTAGCTTTCAAGGGGAACTATGGCTACACCTTC. Its protein product is CASSVAFKGNYGYTF.

This clone was detected once. This rearrangement joins TRBV5-1 to TRBJ2-3; possible D gene TRBD2, 6 bases. Germline V CDR1 and CDR2: SGHRS, YFSETQ. The V and J ends lost 1 base and 5 bases respectively, with 11 bases between them. There are 14 residues in the CDR3. CDR3 nucleotides: TGCGCCAGCAGCTTGCCTAGCGCGAGAGATACGCAGTATTTT. This sequence encodes CASSLPSARDTQYF.

This clone was counted only a few times. V is TRBV2 and J is TRBJ2-7; a possible D gene is TRBD2 (6 bases). Germline loops: CDR1 SNHLY, CDR2 FYNNEI. This CDR3 spans 15 amino acids. Trimming shortened V by 1 base and J by 7 bases, and 17 bases separated the two germline ends. The CDR3 reads CASSEVQGGSGEQYF. The CDR3 nucleotides read TGTGCCAGCAGTGAAGTCCAGGGAGGATCGGGTGAGCAGTACTTC.

V usage is TRBV28 and J usage is TRBJ2-7, with a weak D call TRBD2 (5 bases). V lost 1 base and J 2 bases, leaving 9 bases between the germline ends. The CDR3 loop spans 14 amino acids. Germline CDR1 and CDR2: MDHEN and SYDVKM. CDR3 residues: CASSLSGRTYEQYF. The CDR3 bases are TGTGCCAGCAGTTTATCGGGAAGGACCTACGAGCAGTACTTC.

This clone was detected only once. This chain links TRBV28 with TRBJ1-4, with 7 bases matching TRBD1. CDR1 is MDHEN and CDR2 is SYDVKM in the germline V gene. V gave up 5 bases and J gave up 4 bases; unmatched junction bases: 7. The CDR3 extends over 15 amino acids. CDR3 DNA sequence: TGTGCCAGCAGTCGGAACCGGGACAGTAATGAAAAACTGTTTTTT. Encoded protein: CASSRNRDSNEKLFF.

V gene TRBV5-4 combines with J gene TRBJ2-1; D perhaps matches TRBD2 (6 bases). Trimming shortened V by 7 bases and J by 9 bases, and 11 bases separated the two germline ends. The CDR3 sequence is 11 residues long. Germline V lookup: CDR1 SGHNT, CDR2 YYREEE (reference sequence). CDR3 in DNA: TGTGCCAGCCGACTAGGAGGTGAGCAGTTCTTC. Amino acid sequence: CASRLGGEQFF. Complete variable domain (other parts from reference TRBV5-4 and TRBJ2-1): ETGVTQSPTHLIKTRGQQVTLRCSSQSGHNTVSWYQQALGQGPQFIFQYYREEENGRGNFPPRFSGLQFPNYSSELNVNALELDDSALYLCASRLGGEQFFGPGTRLTVL.

The chain links TRBV9 to TRBJ2-2; 7 nucleotides align to TRBD1. The CDR3 sequence is 16 residues long. The germline CDR1 and CDR2 sequences are SGDLS and YYNGEE. Trimming took 3 bases from V and 4 from J; bases not matched to a gene: 9. CDR3 protein: CASSALTGVRTGELFF. CDR3 coding DNA: TGTGCCAGCAGCGCCCTTACAGGGGTGCGCACCGGGGAGCTGTTTTTT.

V gene TRBV5-1 combines with J gene TRBJ2-1; 7 bases align to TRBD1. The CDR3 contains 13 residues. Germline CDR1 reads SGHRS; CDR2 reads YFSETQ. The junction had 6 bases not matched to a gene; V was cut back by 4 bases and J by 8 bases. Here the CDR3 reads CASSRNRGDEQFF. Here the CDR3 DNA reads TGCGCCAGCAGCCGGAACAGGGGCGATGAGCAGTTCTTC.

As for this clone: At one end, the junction sequence differs from germline, possibly due to a read error. This chain connects TRBV27 to TRBJ1-6; 7 nucleotides match TRBD1. The CDR3 is 18 residues long. CDR1 is MNHEY, CDR2 SMNVEV, per germline (reference sequence). The CDR3 DNA reads as TGTGCCAGCAGTTTATCGATCCCCGGGACAGACCTGAATTCCCCCCTCCACTTT. Amino acid sequence: CASSLSIPGTDLNSPLHF.